The 18 T cell receptor beta chains below were found in one sample sequenced in a study of blood T cell repertoires in COVID-19 (TCRdb year 2020). To prepare the library, the immunoSEQ multiplex PCR assay was applied. TCRdb limited this immuneACCESS table to in-frame rearrangements with V and J called. A share of clones is missing; checked studies link under half to unresolved V genes, and the rest is unexplained. A total of 200,000 to 250,000 clones appear in this sample, about 80% of them only once. Together, the top ten hold 1.9% of the sample. Sequencing was done on a sample of peripheral blood. Source of these receptors: a woman older than 75 with acute or convalescent COVID-19.

This clone was detected only a few times. This chain joins TRBV6-5 and TRBJ2-7; the match to TRBD1 covers 9 bases. Germline V gene sequence: CDR1 MNHEY, CDR2 SVGAGI. Trimming at V came to 10 bases and at J to 4 bases, leaving 5 bases not matched to a gene. The CDR3 runs to 12 residues. Here the CDR3 DNA reads TGTGCCACCGACAGGGGGGGTTACGAGCAGTACTTC. Its translation is CATDRGGYEQYF.

This chain joins TRBV18 and TRBJ1-1, with D possibly being TRBD1 (5 bases). The CDR3 length is 15 residues. Per germline, CDR1 KGHSH and CDR2 LQKENI. V was shortened by 6 bases and J by 3 bases, with 17 bases between the two germline ends. CDR3 DNA sequence: TGTGCCAGCTCCCCCTTGGGGGGGGTGGACACTGAAGCTTTCTTT. Translation: CASSPLGGVDTEAFF.

The chain links TRBV6-5 to TRBJ1-2, with TRBD1 as a possible D gene (5 bases). The CDR3 loop spans 12 amino acids. Trimming stripped 6 bases from V and 7 bases from J, with 12 bases between. Germline V lookup: CDR1 MNHEY, CDR2 SVGAGI. CDR3 protein: CASSQGPAGYTF. The CDR3 bases are TGTGCCAGCAGCCAGGGCCCAGCTGGCTACACCTTC.

The sample holds many counts of this clone. The genes are TRBV7-2 and TRBJ2-3; TRBD2 is a possible D gene (5 bases). Germline CDR1 SGHTA, CDR2 FQGNSA. This CDR3 has 14 amino acids. Trimming left V 2 bases short and J 6 bases short, with 12 bases between. The CDR3 DNA reads TGTGCCAGCAGCTTATCTGCAGGCGGGGATACGCAGTATTTT. Translation: CASSLSAGGDTQYF.

V is TRBV7-2 and J is TRBJ1-1, with TRBD1 as a possible D gene (6 bases). The CDR3 is 17 residues long. Trimming pared 2 bases from V and 2 bases from J, leaving 18 bases between. Germline V lookup: CDR1 SGHTA, CDR2 FQGNSA. CDR3 residues: CASSLYRRGRGNTEAFF. The CDR3 region has the DNA TGTGCCAGCAGCTTATACCGGAGAGGCAGGGGAAACACTGAAGCTTTCTTT.

The chain couples TRBV7-9 to TRBJ1-2, with 7 bases matching TRBD1. CDR1 SEHNR and CDR2 FQNEAQ come from the germline V gene (reference sequence). The CDR3 covers 16 residues. Trimming cost V 3 bases and J 4 bases; bases outside gene matches: 11. CDR3 loop: CASSFDFLAGGYGYTF. CDR3 coding DNA: TGTGCCAGCAGCTTCGATTTTTTGGCAGGGGGCTATGGCTACACCTTC. The full variable domain, its missing parts supplied by reference TRBV7-9 and TRBJ1-2, is DTGVSQNPRHKITKRGQNVTFRCDPISEHNRLYWYRQTLGQGPEFLTYFQNEAQLEKSRLLSDRFSAERPKGSFSTLEIQRTEQGDSAMYLCASSFDFLAGGYGYTFGSGTRLTVV.

The chain uses TRBV30 and TRBJ2-7, with a possible D match to TRBD2 (5 bases). Germline-derived CDR1 and CDR2 are GTSNPN and SVGIG (reference sequence). The ends were cut back, 8 bases at V and 0 bases at J, with 14 bases in the middle. CDR3 length: 13 amino acids. The DNA for the CDR3 is TGTGCCGGAAGGAGGCCCAGCTCCTACGAGCAGTACTTC. Residues: CAGRRPSSYEQYF.

The V gene is TRBV29-1, the J gene TRBJ1-1, with 7 bases aligning to TRBD1. The CDR3 covers 13 residues. J was trimmed by 5 bases and V by 4 bases; bases with no gene match: 7. Germline V gives CDR1 SQVTM, CDR2 ANQGSEA. CDR3 residues: CSVVSGTETEAFF. CDR3 nucleotide sequence: TGCAGCGTTGTATCGGGGACAGAGACTGAAGCTTTCTTT.

The chain joins TRBV19 to TRBJ2-3; D is perhaps TRBD2 (6 bases). CDR1 is LNHDA and CDR2 is SQIVND in the germline V gene (reference sequence). The CDR3 is 13 amino acids. The V end lost 5 bases, the J end lost 4 bases, and 10 bases lay between the germline ends. Written as DNA, the CDR3 is TGTGCCAGTAGTCGGCTAGCGCCAGATACGCAGTATTTT. Its protein is CASSRLAPDTQYF.

DNA of the CDR3: TGCGCCAGCAGCGAAGCGGGCCTCCTGGGTACTGAAGCTTTCTTT. This translates into CASSEAGLLGTEAFF. The rearrangement links TRBV5-1 to TRBJ1-1, with no clear D. This CDR3 has 15 residues. From germline, CDR1 is SGHRS and CDR2 YFSETQ. V was trimmed by 4 bases and J by 5 bases, leaving 18 bases between them.

The CDR3 nucleotides read TGTGCCAGCAGCCGGGATGGCTACGAGCAGTACTTC. Amino acid sequence: CASSRDGYEQYF. This chain joins TRBV9 and TRBJ2-7; the D gene is possibly TRBD2 (5 bases). The CDR3 is 12 amino acids. The germline V gene has CDR1 SGDLS and CDR2 YYNGEE. V lost 4 bases and J 3 bases, leaving 8 bases between the germline ends.

This chain joins TRBV28 and TRBJ1-2; a weak D match, TRBD1 (5 bases). The CDR3 contains 16 residues. Trimming cost V 1 base and J 4 bases, with 16 bases left between them. Germline V gene sequence: CDR1 MDHEN, CDR2 SYDVKM. The CDR3 sequence: CASSLSPGNGAYGYTF. DNA of the CDR3: TGTGCCAGCAGTTTATCCCCAGGAAATGGGGCCTATGGCTACACCTTC.

The chain combines TRBV28 with TRBJ1-3; D call uncertain. The CDR3 runs 14 residues. CDR1 and CDR2 (germline): MDHEN, SYDVKM. V lost 2 bases, J lost 2 bases, and 7 bases lay in between. This chain's CDR3 is CASSLNGAGNTIYF. The CDR3 DNA follows: TGTGCCAGCAGTTTAAACGGGGCTGGAAACACCATATATTTT. Drawing the rest from reference TRBV28 and TRBJ1-3, the complete variable domain is DVKVTQSSRYLVKRTGEKVFLECVQDMDHENMFWYRQDPGLGLRLIYFSYDVKMKEKGDIPEGYSVSREKKERFSLILESASTNQTSMYLCASSLNGAGNTIYFGEGSWLTVV.

The CDR3 DNA is TGTGCCACCCGGCGAGACGCGGGAAACTACAATGAGCAGTTCTTC. Protein: CATRRDAGNYNEQFF. J is TRBJ2-1 and V is TRBV6-5; weak D call: TRBD2 (6 bases). CDR1 and CDR2 from the germline V gene are MNHEY and SVGAGI. There are 15 residues in the CDR3. V was trimmed by 10 bases and J by 3 bases, leaving 19 bases between them.

The chain joins TRBV27 to TRBJ2-2; D perhaps matches TRBD1 (6 bases). V lost 3 bases to trimming and J lost 5 bases, with 10 bases between them. CDR1 and CDR2 (germline): MNHEY, SMNVEV (reference sequence). The CDR3 covers 14 residues. The CDR3 DNA sequence: TGTGCCAGCAGTTTCGGCAGGGGTACCGGGGAGCTGTTTTTT. Encoded protein: CASSFGRGTGELFF.

J is TRBJ2-1 and V is TRBV5-1; TRBD2 matches at 10 bases. Germline loops: CDR1 SGHRS, CDR2 YFSETQ. The CDR3 runs to 15 residues. The V and J ends lost 0 bases and 5 bases, in that order; junction bases with no gene match: 2. Here the CDR3 reads CASSLGTSGNNEQFF. The CDR3, as DNA: TGCGCCAGCAGCTTGGGGACTAGCGGTAACAATGAGCAGTTCTTC.

CDR3 in DNA: TGTGCCAGCAGCACACCCCATGCGGGGGACCCCACAGATACGCAGTATTTT. This encodes CASSTPHAGDPTDTQYF. This rearrangement joins TRBV28 to TRBJ2-3, with TRBD2 matching over 7 bases. Germline V gene sequence: CDR1 MDHEN, CDR2 SYDVKM. CDR3 length equals 17 residues. Germline trimming cut 6 bases from V and 2 bases from J; bases unmatched to any gene: 14.

The gene calls are TRBV5-1 and TRBJ2-1, with 7 bases aligning to TRBD2. After removal of 3 bases from V and 4 bases from J, the junction contained 1 base not matched to a gene. The V gene's germline CDR1 is SGHRS and CDR2 YFSETQ. This CDR3 contains 13 residues. The CDR3 here is CASSSSGYNEQFF. The CDR3 DNA reads TGCGCCAGCAGCTCTAGCGGTTACAATGAGCAGTTCTTC. The whole variable domain, remainder taken from reference TRBV5-1 and TRBJ2-1, is KAGVTQTPRYLIKTRGQQVTLSCSPISGHRSVSWYQQTPGQGLQFLFEYFSETQRNKGNFPGRFSGRQFSNSRSEMNVSTLELGDSALYLCASSSSGYNEQFFGPGTRLTVL.